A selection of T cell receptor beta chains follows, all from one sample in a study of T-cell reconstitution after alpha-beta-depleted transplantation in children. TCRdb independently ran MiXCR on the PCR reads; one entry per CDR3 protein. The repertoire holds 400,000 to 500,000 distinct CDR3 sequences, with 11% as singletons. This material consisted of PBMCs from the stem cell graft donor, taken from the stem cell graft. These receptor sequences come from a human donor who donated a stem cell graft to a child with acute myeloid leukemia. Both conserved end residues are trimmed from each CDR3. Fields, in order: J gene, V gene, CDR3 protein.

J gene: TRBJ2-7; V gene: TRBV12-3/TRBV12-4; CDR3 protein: ASTLRGGYEQY
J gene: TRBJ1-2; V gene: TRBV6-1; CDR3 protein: ASIPRGQGVWGYT
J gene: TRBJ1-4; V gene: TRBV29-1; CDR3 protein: SVMTVTNEKLF
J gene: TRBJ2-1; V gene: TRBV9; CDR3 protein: ASSLRPQGLDEQF
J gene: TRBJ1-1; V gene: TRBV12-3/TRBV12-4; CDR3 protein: ASSLAGLPTEAF
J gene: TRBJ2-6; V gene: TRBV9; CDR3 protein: ASSVAPSGSSGANVLT
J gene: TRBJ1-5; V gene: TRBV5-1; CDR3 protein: ASSLVRGQPQH
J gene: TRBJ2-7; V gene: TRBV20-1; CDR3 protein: SASDRGANPGEQY
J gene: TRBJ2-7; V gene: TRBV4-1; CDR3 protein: ASSQASSGYEQY
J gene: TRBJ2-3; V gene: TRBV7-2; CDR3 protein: ASSPHRGGTDTQY
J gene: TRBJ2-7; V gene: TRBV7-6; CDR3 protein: ASSLDLSSPGQGAYEQY
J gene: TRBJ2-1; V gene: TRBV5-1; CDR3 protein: ASSKTFRTGLGGEQF